This TCR beta chain was identified in a study of control samples from healthy donors and cancer patients. The V gene's germline CDR1 is SGHNT and CDR2 YYREEE (reference sequence). The length of the CDR3 is 12 residues. Trimming left V 4 bases short and J 8 bases short, with 12 bases between. The repertoire was sequenced with immunoSEQ multiplex PCR; TCRdb's copy has only in-frame clones and lacks some. There are roughly 150,000 clones in the sample; 90% to 95% occur only once, and less than 6% lies in the top ten. The chain combines TRBV5-4 with TRBJ1-1; possible D gene TRBD1, 6 bases. Material for sequencing was blood. This TCR came from a young man in good health. The CDR3 bases are TGTGCCAGCAGCGCGAAACAGGGAGAAGCTTTCTTT. Translation: CASSAKQGEAFF.